This paragraph covers one TCR beta chain sequence. TCRdb's copy holds only in-frame clones and misses some; the assay was immunoSEQ multiplex PCR. The sample carries about 140,000 clones, about four fifths recorded once. The CDR3 spans 14 residues. V lost 5 bases and J 0 bases, leaving 11 bases between the germline ends. The germline V gene encodes CDR1 ENHRY and CDR2 SYGVKD. This record comes from a study of blood T cell repertoires in COVID-19. The sample consisted of peripheral blood. The TCR was taken from a young man with COVID-19, enrolled during active disease. The chain joins TRBV10-3 to TRBJ2-7; D may be TRBD1 (6 bases). CDR3 protein: CAISKDRSSYEQYF. In DNA, the CDR3 is TGTGCCATCAGTAAAGACAGGAGCTCCTACGAGCAGTACTTC.